One sample yielded the 8 T cell receptor beta chains listed below, sequenced in a study of blood T cell repertoires in COVID-19. The repertoire was sequenced with immunoSEQ multiplex PCR; TCRdb's copy has only in-frame clones and lacks some. The profile covers about 110,000 clones, with around 90% appearing a single time and about 5% taken by the ten largest. Sequenced material: peripheral blood. The origin of the receptors is a human donor in a cohort sampled during active COVID-19.

Written as DNA, the CDR3 is TGTGCCAGCAGTGACCAGGGGGCGGGAGGCTACACCTTC. Its protein product is CASSDQGAGGYTF. The genes are TRBV6-4 and TRBJ1-2, with 8 bases lining up with TRBD1. This CDR3 region has 13 residues. Germline CDR1 MRHNA, CDR2 SNTAGT. V shed 2 bases and J 8 bases; nucleotides not matched to a gene: 4.

V is TRBV30 and J is TRBJ2-3; tentatively, D is TRBD2 (6 bases). This CDR3 region has 14 residues. V dropped 4 bases and J dropped 7 bases, with 18 bases sitting between them. Per germline, CDR1 GTSNPN and CDR2 SVGIG (reference sequence). Written as DNA, the CDR3 is TGTGCCTGGAAAATGGGGCGGGGAATTTATACGCAGTATTTT. It yields the protein CAWKMGRGIYTQYF.

The chain carries TRBV5-1 and TRBJ2-3, with 13 bases identical to TRBD2. The germline V gene has CDR1 SGHRS and CDR2 YFSETQ. The CDR3 is made up of 16 amino acids. Unmatched junction bases numbered 5, after V lost 3 bases and J lost 4 bases. CDR3 bases: TGCGCCAGCAGCTCAGGACTAGCGGGAGAGGCAGATACGCAGTATTTT. It encodes CASSSGLAGEADTQYF.

The rearrangement uses TRBV7-2 and TRBJ1-2; the D is unclear. V lost 4 bases, J lost 4 bases, and 16 bases lay in between. Germline V gene sequence: CDR1 SGHTA, CDR2 FQGNSA. The CDR3 length is 15 residues. CDR3 in amino acids: CASSSLFGRVYGYTF. The CDR3, as DNA: TGTGCCAGCAGCTCCCTATTTGGTCGTGTCTATGGCTACACCTTC.

This sequence joins TRBV24-1 and TRBJ2-5, with TRBD2 matching 10 bases. This CDR3 contains 22 residues. Trimming removed 5 bases from V and 0 bases from J; junction bases left unmatched: 23. Germline V lookup: CDR1 KGHDR, CDR2 SFDVKD. CDR3: CATSGPISGGQLGLAYQETQYF. The CDR3, as DNA: TGTGCCACCAGTGGCCCGATTTCGGGGGGACAGTTGGGACTAGCGTACCAAGAGACCCAGTACTTC.

DNA of the CDR3: TGTGCCAGCAGCCAAACAGGGGCCGACACTGAAGCTTTCTTT. Its translation: CASSQTGADTEAFF. The V call is TRBV28, the J call TRBJ1-1; 7 positions agree with TRBD1. The CDR3 is 14 residues long. Germline lookup yields CDR1 MDHEN and CDR2 SYDVKM. V lost 6 bases to trimming and J lost 3 bases; unmatched junction nucleotides: 7.

V and J are TRBV19 and TRBJ1-2; TRBD1 might be the D (5 bases). Per germline, CDR1 LNHDA and CDR2 SQIVND (reference sequence). This CDR3 is built from 16 residues. V lost 2 bases and J lost 4, with 17 bases in between. CDR3 coding DNA: TGTGCCAGTAGTATATGGACACCCGACAGTGCCTATGGCTACACCTTC. The encoded protein is CASSIWTPDSAYGYTF.

The rearrangement joins TRBV5-4 to TRBJ2-2; 8 bases fit TRBD2. The CDR3 extends over 15 amino acids. Germline lookup yields CDR1 SGHNT and CDR2 YYREEE (reference sequence). Trimming removed 3 bases from V and 5 bases from J; junction bases left unmatched: 6. CDR3: CASSYTGTRTGELFF. The CDR3 nucleotides read TGTGCCAGCAGCTATACGGGGACTAGAACCGGGGAGCTGTTTTTT.